Listed below are T cell receptor beta chains from one sample, sequenced in a study of cytomegalovirus exposure and HLA in healthy donors. Here immunoSEQ multiplex PCR was the method, and the copy in TCRdb shows in-frame clones only, minus some. The data hold hundreds of thousands of clones, with about two thirds observed a single time. The sequenced sample consisted of PBMCs. All receptors come from a middle-aged man in good health and CMV-seropositive. The CDR3 runs from the conserved cysteine through the conserved F or W. The order of the fields is J gene, clone size, V gene, D gene, CDR3 DNA, CDR3 protein. D genes are given only for firm matches. Rows give clone size only sometimes, using once, few, many, or a class for an expanded clone.

TRBJ2-7 | NA | TRBV4-1 | TRBD1 | TGCGCCAGCAGCCAAGATTTAGGGGGCGCGGGTTACGAGCAGTACTTC | CASSQDLGGAGYEQYF
TRBJ2-7 | NA | TRBV9 | NA | TGTGCCAGCAGCGTAGATCCGGGATACGAGCAGTACTTC | CASSVDPGYEQYF
TRBJ2-2 | NA | TRBV4-1 | NA | TGCGCCAGCAGCCAATTGCGGGGGAACACCGGGGAGCTGTTTTTT | CASSQLRGNTGELFF
TRBJ2-7 | NA | TRBV7-8 | TRBD1 | TGTGCCAGCACCCAGACAGGGGGAAGCTACGAGCAGTACTTC | CASTQTGGSYEQYF
TRBJ2-7 | NA | TRBV28 | TRBD2 | TGTGCCAGCAGTTCTAGCGGGGGGGGGCCAATCTTC | CASSSSGGGPIF
TRBJ1-1 | NA | TRBV4-1 | NA | TGCGCCAGCAGCCAGCCTTACGGGAACACTGAAGCTTTCTTT | CASSQPYGNTEAFF
TRBJ1-4 | NA | TRBV29-1 | NA | TGCAGCGTTGAAGATCGCGGGGACAATGAAAAACTGTTTTTT | CSVEDRGDNEKLFF
TRBJ2-4 | NA | TRBV6-1 | NA | TGTGCCAGCAGGGACCGCGGGGTCAACATTCAGTACTTC | CASRDRGVNIQYF
TRBJ1-5 | NA | TRBV5-8 | TRBD1 | TGTGCCAGCAGCTTGTATAGACAGGGCTATCAGCCCCAGCATTTT | CASSLYRQGYQPQHF
TRBJ2-3 | NA | TRBV14 | TRBD1 | TGTGCCAGCAGCGAACTACAGGGGTGGGTCACAGTGGATACGCAGTATTTT | CASSELQGWVTVDTQYF
TRBJ1-1 | few | TRBV18 | TRBD1 | TGTGCCAGCTCACCATCTAGGACAGGGGGCAGGACTGAAGCTTTCTTT | CASSPSRTGGRTEAFF
TRBJ2-5 | NA | TRBV23-1 | TRBD1 | TGCGCCAGCAGTCGACAGGGGCGGCAAGAGACCCAGTACTTC | CASSRQGRQETQYF
TRBJ1-6 | few | TRBV7-9 | NA | TGTGCCAGCAGCTCGTTACGGACTGTAGACAATTCACCCCTCCACTTT | CASSSLRTVDNSPLHF
TRBJ2-1 | NA | TRBV19 | NA | TGTGCCAGTAGTATAGATGAGGCTCGTGAGCAGTTCTTC | CASSIDEAREQFF
TRBJ1-6 | NA | TRBV28 | NA | TGTGCCAGCAGTGAGCCATTACAGTGGCGAAATTCACCCCTCCACTTT | CASSEPLQWRNSPLHF
TRBJ2-3 | few | TRBV11-1 | TRBD1 | TGTGCCAGCAGCGGACAGGGAATTACTACAGATACGCAGTATTTT | CASSGQGITTDTQYF
TRBJ2-2 | NA | TRBV15 | NA | TGTGCCACCAGCAGAGATCTTACGTCAGGGGTCACCGGGGAGCTGTTTTTT | CATSRDLTSGVTGELFF
TRBJ1-1 | NA | TRBV5-1 | NA | TGCGCCAGCAGCTTGGGGACAAAGAACACTGAAGCTTTCTTT | CASSLGTKNTEAFF
TRBJ2-3 | NA | TRBV4-1 | NA | TGCGCCAGCAGCCAAGTACTCGTCACAGATACGCAGTATTTT | CASSQVLVTDTQYF
TRBJ1-5 | NA | TRBV2 | NA | TGTGCCAGCAGTTTGGACAGAAATAGCAATCAGCCCCAGCATTTT | CASSLDRNSNQPQHF
TRBJ2-5 | NA | TRBV5-1 | TRBD1 | TGCGCCAGCAGCCCATCATTAGGGACAGGGACCCAAGAGACCCAGTACTTC | CASSPSLGTGTQETQYF
TRBJ2-7 | NA | TRBV28 | NA | TGTGCCAGCAGTTTAAGTACAGCCTACGAGCAGTACTTC | CASSLSTAYEQYF
TRBJ2-7 | NA | TRBV7-9 | NA | TGTGCCAGCAGCTTTCAGGGGACCTACGAGCAGTACTTC | CASSFQGTYEQYF
TRBJ1-5 | NA | TRBV4-1 | NA | TGCGCCAGCAGCCCAGAGCAAGGCCAGGGTACTCAGCCCCAGCATTTT | CASSPEQGQGTQPQHF
TRBJ2-6 | NA | TRBV5-1 | TRBD1 | TGCGCCAGCAGCACCGGGACAGGGGTTGGGGCCAACGTCCTGACTTTC | CASSTGTGVGANVLTF
TRBJ1-2 | NA | TRBV29-1 | TRBD1 | TGCAGCGTTGAAAATTGGTCGGGACAGGGTGGCTACACCTTC | CSVENWSGQGGYTF
TRBJ1-2 | NA | TRBV29-1 | TRBD1 | TGCAGCGTTGATAGACAGGGCGGCTATGGCTACACCTTC | CSVDRQGGYGYTF
TRBJ2-7 | NA | TRBV27 | NA | TGTGCCAGCTTCGGGGGGCTCTCCTACGAGCAGTACTTC | CASFGGLSYEQYF
TRBJ1-2 | NA | TRBV6-5 | TRBD1 | TGTGCCAGCAGTTACTTTTCAGGGGGCTCCTATGGCTACACCTTC | CASSYFSGGSYGYTF
TRBJ2-2 | NA | TRBV4-3 | TRBD1 | TGCGCCAGCAGCCAAGGGGACAGCTCAACCGGGGAGCTGTTTTTT | CASSQGDSSTGELFF
TRBJ2-5 | NA | TRBV19 | NA | TGTGCCAGTACCCCCGGGGTAGCGGAGGGAGAGACCCAGTACTTC | CASTPGVAEGETQYF
TRBJ2-1 | NA | TRBV6-6 | TRBD2 | TGTGCCAGCAGTTACGGCACTAGCGGTGGGAATGAGCAGTTCTTC | CASSYGTSGGNEQFF
TRBJ2-7 | NA | TRBV19 | NA | TGTGCCAGTAGTATAATCCGGCGGGTTGCCTCCTACGAGCAGTACTTC | CASSIIRRVASYEQYF
TRBJ1-2 | NA | TRBV6-1 | TRBD1 | TGTGCCAGCAGGGACAGGGGCTACTATGGCTACACCTTC | CASRDRGYYGYTF
TRBJ2-3 | NA | TRBV5-1 | TRBD1 | TGCGCCAGCAGCTATCGACAGGGTAGCACAGATACGCAGTATTTT | CASSYRQGSTDTQYF
TRBJ2-7 | NA | TRBV5-1 | TRBD1 | TGCGCCAGCAGCTTAGGGGGCTTTCGGGACGAGCAGTACTTC | CASSLGGFRDEQYF
TRBJ2-7 | NA | TRBV11-2 | NA | TGTGCCAGCAGCTCATTTGGGACTTACGAGCAGTACTTC | CASSSFGTYEQYF
TRBJ1-2 | NA | TRBV14 | NA | TGTGCCAGCAGCCAAACGTCGTGGGGAACGGGGGGCTACACCTTC | CASSQTSWGTGGYTF
TRBJ1-1 | NA | TRBV11-2 | NA | TGTGCCAGCAGCTTTCGCGGGGCACACACTGAAGCTTTCTTT | CASSFRGAHTEAFF
TRBJ1-2 | NA | TRBV27 | NA | TGTGCCAGCAGTATTACAGGGCTCTATGGCTACACCTTC | CASSITGLYGYTF
TRBJ1-2 | NA | TRBV7-2 | NA | TGTGCCAGCAGCTGGGGAGTCACAGATGGCTACACCTTC | CASSWGVTDGYTF
TRBJ1-1 | NA | TRBV6-1 | TRBD1 | TGTGCCAGCAGAGGGACAGGGGTAACTGAAGCTTTCTTT | CASRGTGVTEAFF
TRBJ1-5 | few | TRBV19 | TRBD1 | TGTGCCAGTAGTCTAAGGACAGGGTATGAGTGGCCCCAGCATTTT | CASSLRTGYEWPQHF
TRBJ2-5 | NA | TRBV5-4 | NA | TGTGCCAGCAGCCGACAGGCAGGGGACCTTCAAGAGACCCAGTACTTC | CASSRQAGDLQETQYF
TRBJ1-6 | few | TRBV7-2 | TRBD1 | TGTGCCAGCAGCAATCGGGACAGAACACCCCTCCACTTT | CASSNRDRTPLHF
TRBJ2-3 | once | TRBV10-3 | NA | TGTGCCATCGGGGGGACGCTTTCTGCAGATACGCAGTATTTT | CAIGGTLSADTQYF